The next 30 T cell receptor beta chains were all read from a single sample in a study of cytomegalovirus exposure and HLA in healthy donors. Vbeta (60) and Jbeta (13) primers were used in the PCR. Generated by immunoSEQ multiplex PCR, the TCRdb table keeps only in-frame clones and is missing some. The top ten clones hold more than 2% of a sample with 74,000 or so clones, about 70% of them seen once. Sample: PBMCs. All receptors derive from a woman aged 25-40 years in good health and CMV-seronegative.

The rearrangement joins TRBV6-1 to TRBJ2-7, with D unclear. There are 14 residues in the CDR3. Between the trimmed V and J ends, which lost 7 bases and 4 bases, there was a span of 17 bases. Per the germline V gene, CDR1 is MNHNS and CDR2 is SASEGT. The CDR3 DNA sequence: TGTGCCAGCACGTCCTTGGGCCACACGTACGAGCAGTACTTC. It is translated as CASTSLGHTYEQYF.

The chain employs TRBV10-3 and TRBJ2-1, with 7 nucleotides matching TRBD2. Germline V gene sequence: CDR1 ENHRY, CDR2 SYGVKD. J was trimmed by 6 bases and V by 0 bases; bases with no gene match: 11. The CDR3 runs 17 residues. CDR3 in amino acids: CAISESRASGDRNEQFF. The CDR3 bases are TGTGCCATCAGTGAGTCTAGGGCTAGCGGCGATCGCAATGAGCAGTTCTTC.

This clone was counted a single time. The CDR3 DNA reads as TGTGCCAGCAGTCAACAGGGGGATGGCTACACCTTC. This codes for CASSQQGDGYTF. This sequence joins TRBV6-1 and TRBJ1-2, with TRBD1 matching over 8 bases. From germline, CDR1 is MNHNS and CDR2 SASEGT. Trimming took 5 bases from V and 6 from J; bases not matched to a gene: 2. The CDR3 spans 12 residues.

The chain has TRBV6-1 and TRBJ2-5; 7 nucleotides align to TRBD1. The CDR3 is made up of 14 amino acids. Germline V gene lookup returns CDR1 MNHNS and CDR2 SASEGT. J lost 3 bases, V lost 5 bases, and 6 bases had no gene match. CDR3 residues: CASSPLDREETQYF. CDR3 nucleotides: TGTGCCAGCAGTCCCCTTGACAGGGAAGAGACCCAGTACTTC.

V is TRBV5-5 and J is TRBJ2-7; the match to TRBD2 covers 13 bases. V lost 6 bases and J lost 0; bases outside the gene matches: 3. The germline V gene encodes CDR1 SGHKS and CDR2 YYEKEE (reference sequence). The CDR3 sequence is 15 residues long. CDR3 DNA: TGTGCCAGCACAGGGACTAGCGGGGTCTCCTACGAGCAGTACTTC. It translates to CASTGTSGVSYEQYF.

This clone was detected only a few times. The V call is TRBV10-3, the J call TRBJ2-5; tentative D call: TRBD2 (5 bases). The CDR3 is made up of 13 amino acids. Germline V gene lookup returns CDR1 ENHRY and CDR2 SYGVKD. Trimming took 4 bases from V and 7 from J, leaving 13 bases between them. CDR3 sequence reads: CAISGPAEGTQYF. The CDR3 region has the DNA TGTGCCATCAGTGGACCGGCCGAGGGGACCCAGTACTTC.

The V call is TRBV29-1, the J call TRBJ2-7; 8 bases fit TRBD1. There are 12 residues in the CDR3. The germline V gene encodes CDR1 SQVTM and CDR2 ANQGSEA. The V gene end was trimmed by 4 bases and the J gene end by 7 bases; junction bases not matched to a gene: 6. The CDR3, as DNA: TGCAGCGTTGGACAGGGGACGGGAGAGCAGTACTTC. It translates to CSVGQGTGEQYF.

The chain uses TRBV5-5 and TRBJ1-1; 10 bases are shared with TRBD1. Germline lookup yields CDR1 SGHKS and CDR2 YYEKEE (reference sequence). This CDR3 has 15 amino acids. J gave up 3 bases and V 2 bases, and 4 bases lay outside the gene matches. CDR3 coding DNA: TGTGCCAGCAGCTTCCGGGACAGGGGTGACACTGAAGCTTTCTTT. Its translation is CASSFRDRGDTEAFF.

Comment on this clone: The junction departs from germline at one end; a sequencing error may be responsible. The chain is built from TRBV7-9 and TRBJ1-1; 8 nucleotides match TRBD1. The CDR3 covers 15 residues. Germline CDR1 and CDR2: SEHNR and FQNEAQ (reference sequence). This CDR3 is CSSSSSGGLNTEAFF. The CDR3 nucleotides are TGTTCCAGCAGCTCCTCAGGGGGCTTGAACACTGAAGCTTTCTTT.

Notes on this clone: A read error may produce the germline difference seen at one junction end. This rearrangement joins TRBV25-1 to TRBJ1-6; D remains ambiguous. Germline-derived CDR1 and CDR2 are MGHDK and SYGVNS. The CDR3 is 14 amino acids. In nucleotides, the CDR3 is TGTGCCAGCAGTGAAAGTTTATGGAGCAGCCCCCTCCTCTTT. This sequence encodes CASSESLWSSPLLF.

This chain links TRBV28 with TRBJ1-4, with 8 positions matching TRBD1. The junction had 11 bases not matched to a gene; V was cut back by 6 bases and J by 8 bases. Germline V gene sequence: CDR1 MDHEN, CDR2 SYDVKM. The CDR3 has 15 residues. The DNA of the CDR3 is TGTGCCAGCAGCCGCCCCGGGACAGGTTCCGAAAAACTGTTTTTT. Encoded protein: CASSRPGTGSEKLFF.

The chain combines TRBV25-1 with TRBJ2-5; D possibly corresponds to TRBD1 (5 bases). The germline V gene encodes CDR1 MGHDK and CDR2 SYGVNS. Trimming shortened V by 1 base and J by 7 bases, and 13 bases separated the two germline ends. This CDR3 spans 14 amino acids. CDR3 region: CASSEWGGKLTQYF. The CDR3 region has the DNA TGTGCCAGCAGTGAATGGGGCGGAAAGTTGACCCAGTACTTC.

The gene calls are TRBV18 and TRBJ1-4; a weak D match, TRBD1 (6 bases). The length of the CDR3 is 15 residues. Per the germline V gene, CDR1 is KGHSH and CDR2 is LQKENI. V gave up 2 bases and J gave up 6 bases, with 13 bases separating them. This CDR3 is CASSPDRTTDEKLFF. The CDR3 DNA reads TGTGCCAGCTCACCAGACAGGACCACTGATGAAAAACTGTTTTTT.

This clone showed up just a few times. The chain couples TRBV7-8 to TRBJ2-5; 10 positions agree with TRBD1. The end of the DNA fits TRBJ2-7 better, so the J call may be wrong. The CDR3 loop spans 15 amino acids. CDR1 is SGHVS, CDR2 FQNEAQ, per germline. The CDR3 spells CASSSLGGQGYEQYF. The CDR3 region has the DNA TGTGCCAGCAGCTCCCTAGGGGGACAGGGGTACGAGCAGTACTTC.

The genes are TRBV18 and TRBJ1-1, with unresolved D. Trimming took 2 bases from V and 0 from J, leaving 10 bases between them. Germline V gene sequence: CDR1 KGHSH, CDR2 LQKENI. CDR3 length equals 15 residues. The CDR3 loop is CASSPSGSMNTEAFF. CDR3 nucleotides: TGTGCCAGCTCACCAAGCGGCAGCATGAACACTGAAGCTTTCTTT.

This rearrangement joins TRBV6-5 to TRBJ2-3; TRBD1 aligns across 10 bases. The V gene's germline CDR1 is MNHEY and CDR2 SVGAGI. CDR3 length: 15 residues. After removal of 4 bases from V and 3 bases from J, the junction contained 4 bases not matched to a gene. In nucleotides, the CDR3 is TGTGCCAGCAGTTTGGGGACAGGGGCAACAGATACGCAGTATTTT. It translates to CASSLGTGATDTQYF.

This clone has more than one count but fewer than ten. The gene calls are TRBV11-2 and TRBJ1-6; no clear D gene. V dropped 3 bases and J dropped 7 bases, with 13 bases sitting between them. The CDR3 spans 15 residues. Germline-derived CDR1 and CDR2 are SGHAT and FQNNGV. Written as DNA, the CDR3 is TGTGCCAGCAGCTTGCGGAGGGTGCAAAATTCACCCCTCCACTTT. Translated, it gives CASSLRRVQNSPLHF.

The chain uses TRBV7-2 and TRBJ2-1; D not certain. The V end was cut by 1 base, the J end by 4 bases, with 5 bases between. The CDR3 is 13 residues long. CDR1 SGHTA and CDR2 FQGNSA come from the germline V gene. The CDR3 loop reads CASSLGAYNEQFF. The DNA of the CDR3 is TGTGCCAGCAGCTTAGGGGCTTACAATGAGCAGTTCTTC.

The chain uses TRBV5-6 and TRBJ1-3; 12 bases are a match to TRBD1. This CDR3 spans 16 amino acids. Germline trimming cut 4 bases from V and 4 bases from J; bases unmatched to any gene: 6. Per germline, CDR1 SGHDT and CDR2 YYEEEE. As DNA, the CDR3 is TGTGCCAGCAGCCTGGGGACAGGGGGCGCAGGAAACACCATATATTTT. Translated, it gives CASSLGTGGAGNTIYF.

This clone showed up just a few times. This chain uses TRBV5-1 with TRBJ2-7; 8 nucleotides agree with TRBD1. Germline V lookup: CDR1 SGHRS, CDR2 YFSETQ. CDR3 length: 14 amino acids. V lost 4 bases to trimming and J lost 7 bases; unmatched junction nucleotides: 10. The CDR3 region has the DNA TGCGCCAGCAGCGCCCCAGGGGGCGCGCAAGAGCAGTACTTC. This translates into CASSAPGGAQEQYF. Filled out from reference TRBV5-1 and TRBJ2-7, the complete variable domain reads KAGVTQTPRYLIKTRGQQVTLSCSPISGHRSVSWYQQTPGQGLQFLFEYFSETQRNKGNFPGRFSGRQFSNSRSEMNVSTLELGDSALYLCASSAPGGAQEQYFGPGTRLTVT.

The chain carries TRBV9 and TRBJ2-1; TRBD2 might be the D (6 bases). The CDR3 totals 14 residues. CDR1 and CDR2 (germline): SGDLS, YYNGEE. V lost 4 bases, J lost 8 bases, and 16 bases lay in between. CDR3 amino acids: CASSSRGFVDEQFF. CDR3 in DNA: TGTGCCAGCAGCTCCCGGGGGTTTGTGGATGAGCAGTTCTTC.

The rearrangement links TRBV29-1 to TRBJ1-1; D gene unclear. The CDR3 runs to 13 residues. CDR1 and CDR2 from the germline V gene are SQVTM and ANQGSEA. V lost 4 bases and J 1 base, leaving 10 bases between the germline ends. CDR3 sequence reads: CSVAPRGNTEAFF. The CDR3 bases are TGCAGCGTTGCCCCTAGAGGGAACACTGAAGCTTTCTTT.

This chain uses TRBV11-3 with TRBJ2-3, with 8 bases matching TRBD1. With V trimmed by 3 bases and J by 1 base, 6 bases remained unmatched. The CDR3 has 16 residues. Germline lookup yields CDR1 SGHNT and CDR2 YENEEA. The CDR3 nucleotides are TGTGCCAGCAGCTTGGGACAGGTCGGGGGCACAGATACGCAGTATTTT. Translation gives CASSLGQVGGTDTQYF.

V is TRBV6-5 and J is TRBJ2-5; 12 positions agree with TRBD2. Per the germline V gene, CDR1 is MNHEY and CDR2 is SVGAGI. CDR3 length: 15 amino acids. The trim removed 4 bases at V and 7 bases at J, leaving 7 bases unmatched. The CDR3, as DNA: TGTGCCAGCAGTTCTAGCGGGGGGGATCGGGGGACCCAGTACTTC. It translates to CASSSSGGDRGTQYF.

The chain employs TRBV6-1 and TRBJ1-5, with TRBD1 matching 8 bases. The CDR3 has 14 amino acids. Germline V gene data show CDR1 as MNHNS and CDR2 as SASEGT. V gave up 9 bases and J gave up 8 bases; unmatched junction bases: 12. The CDR3 loop reads CASARQGIGEPQHF. The CDR3 DNA is TGTGCCAGTGCACGACAGGGGATCGGGGAGCCCCAGCATTTT.

The chain has TRBV6-6 and TRBJ1-1; D call uncertain. The CDR3 loop spans 15 amino acids. Germline-derived CDR1 and CDR2 are MNHNY and SVGAGI (reference sequence). V dropped 0 bases and J dropped 0 bases, with 8 bases sitting between them. The CDR3 spells CASSYSGSMNTEAFF. Written as DNA, the CDR3 is TGTGCCAGCAGTTACTCGGGGAGCATGAACACTGAAGCTTTCTTT.

The rearrangement links TRBV6-1 to TRBJ2-3, with unresolved D. The germline V and J ends were trimmed by 7 bases and 2 bases, with 10 bases remaining between them. CDR1 MNHNS and CDR2 SASEGT come from the germline V gene. The length of the CDR3 is 13 residues. The chain's CDR3 is CASTPRPTDTQYF. The CDR3 DNA reads as TGTGCCAGCACCCCGCGGCCCACAGATACGCAGTATTTT.

This chain links TRBV6-5 with TRBJ2-7; 10 bases line up with TRBD1. The ends lost 5 bases at V and 4 bases at J; junction bases unmatched: 8. The CDR3 totals 15 residues. CDR1 is MNHEY and CDR2 is SVGAGI in the germline V gene. CDR3 sequence reads: CASSRPGQGLYEQYF. The CDR3 nucleotides read TGTGCCAGCAGTCGTCCGGGACAGGGGCTTTACGAGCAGTACTTC.

The chain links TRBV27 to TRBJ2-4, with 7 bases matching TRBD1. The V gene's germline CDR1 is MNHEY and CDR2 SMNVEV (reference sequence). V was clipped by 4 bases and J by 7 bases; unmatched bases: 10. The CDR3 covers 15 residues. The CDR3: CASSSTRRGSNIQYF. In DNA, the CDR3 is TGTGCCAGCAGTTCTACACGCAGGGGGTCGAACATTCAGTACTTC.

This chain links TRBV27 with TRBJ2-7, with 7 bases aligning to TRBD1. The germline V gene has CDR1 MNHEY and CDR2 SMNVEV (reference sequence). Germline trimming cut 6 bases from V and 9 bases from J; bases unmatched to any gene: 11. The CDR3 has 13 amino acids. The CDR3 sequence: CASSSRQGSGQYF. For the CDR3, the DNA is TGTGCCAGCAGCTCACGACAGGGTTCAGGGCAGTACTTC.